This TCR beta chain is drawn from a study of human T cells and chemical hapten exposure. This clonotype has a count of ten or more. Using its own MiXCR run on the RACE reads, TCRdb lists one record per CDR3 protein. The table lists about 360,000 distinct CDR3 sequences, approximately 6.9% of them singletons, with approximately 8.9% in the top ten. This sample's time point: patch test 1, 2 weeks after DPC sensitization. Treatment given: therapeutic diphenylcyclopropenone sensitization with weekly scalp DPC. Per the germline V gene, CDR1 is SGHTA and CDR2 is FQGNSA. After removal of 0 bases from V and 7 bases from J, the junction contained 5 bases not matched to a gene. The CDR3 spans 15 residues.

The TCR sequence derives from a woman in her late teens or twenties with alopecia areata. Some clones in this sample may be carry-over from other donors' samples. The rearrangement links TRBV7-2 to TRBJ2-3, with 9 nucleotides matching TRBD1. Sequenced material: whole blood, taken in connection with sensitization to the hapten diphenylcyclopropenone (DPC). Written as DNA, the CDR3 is TGTGCCAGCAGCTTAGCGGGACAGGGAAGTAATACGCAGTATTTT. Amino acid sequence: CASSLAGQGSNTQYF.